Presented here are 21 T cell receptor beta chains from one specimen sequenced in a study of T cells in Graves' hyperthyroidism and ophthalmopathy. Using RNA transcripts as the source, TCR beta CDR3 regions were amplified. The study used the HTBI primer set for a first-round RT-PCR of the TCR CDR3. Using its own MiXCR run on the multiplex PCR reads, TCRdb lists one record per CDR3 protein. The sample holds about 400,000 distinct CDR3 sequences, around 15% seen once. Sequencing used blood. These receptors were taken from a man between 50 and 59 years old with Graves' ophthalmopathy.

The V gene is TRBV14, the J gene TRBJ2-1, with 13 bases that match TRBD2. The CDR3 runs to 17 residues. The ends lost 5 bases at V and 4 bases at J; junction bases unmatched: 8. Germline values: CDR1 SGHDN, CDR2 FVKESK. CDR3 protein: CASSSTLAGGHYNEQFF. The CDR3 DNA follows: TGTGCCAGCAGCTCGACACTAGCGGGAGGGCATTACAATGAGCAGTTCTTC.

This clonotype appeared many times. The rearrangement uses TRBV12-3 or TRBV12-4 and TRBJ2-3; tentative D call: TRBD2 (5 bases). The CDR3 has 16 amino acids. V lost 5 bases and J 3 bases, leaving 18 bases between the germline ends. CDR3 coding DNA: TGTGCCAGCAGTCTCCAACTAGACGCAACAACAGATACGCAGTATTTT. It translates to CASSLQLDATTDTQYF.

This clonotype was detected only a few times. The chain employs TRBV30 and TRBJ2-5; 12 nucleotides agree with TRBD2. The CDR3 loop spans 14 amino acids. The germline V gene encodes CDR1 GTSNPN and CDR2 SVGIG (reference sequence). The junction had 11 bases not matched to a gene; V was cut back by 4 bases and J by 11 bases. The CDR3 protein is CAWNPGWTSGVQYF. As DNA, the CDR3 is TGTGCCTGGAACCCAGGTTGGACTAGCGGGGTTCAGTACTTC.

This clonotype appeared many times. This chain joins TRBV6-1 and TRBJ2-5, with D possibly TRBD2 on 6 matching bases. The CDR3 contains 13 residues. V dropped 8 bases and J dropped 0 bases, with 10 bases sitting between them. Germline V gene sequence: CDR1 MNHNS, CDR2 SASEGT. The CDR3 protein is CASGGLNQETQYF. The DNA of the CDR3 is TGTGCCAGCGGGGGACTGAACCAAGAGACCCAGTACTTC.

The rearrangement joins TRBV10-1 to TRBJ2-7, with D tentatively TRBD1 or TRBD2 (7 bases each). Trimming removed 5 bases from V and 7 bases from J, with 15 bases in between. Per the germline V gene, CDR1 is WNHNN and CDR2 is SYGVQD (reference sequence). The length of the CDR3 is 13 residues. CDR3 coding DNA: TGCGCCAGCAGTCCAGGGACAGCGGGGGAGCAGTACTTC. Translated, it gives CASSPGTAGEQYF.

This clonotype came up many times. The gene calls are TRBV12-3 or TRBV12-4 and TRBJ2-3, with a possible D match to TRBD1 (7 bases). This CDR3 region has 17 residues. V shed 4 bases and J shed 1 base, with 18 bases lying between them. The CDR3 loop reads CASSSYQGGKGTDTQYF. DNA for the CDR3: TGTGCCAGCAGTTCCTACCAGGGGGGTAAGGGCACAGATACGCAGTATTTT.

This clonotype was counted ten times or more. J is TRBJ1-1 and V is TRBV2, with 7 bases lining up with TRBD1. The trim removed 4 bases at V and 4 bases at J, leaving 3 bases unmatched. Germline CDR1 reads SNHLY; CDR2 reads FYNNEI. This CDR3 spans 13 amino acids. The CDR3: CASSADRTTEAFF. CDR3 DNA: TGTGCCAGCAGTGCGGACAGGACCACTGAAGCTTTCTTT. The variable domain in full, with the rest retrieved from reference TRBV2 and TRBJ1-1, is EPEVTQTPSHQVTQMGQEVILRCVPISNHLYFYWYRQILGQKVEFLVSFYNNEISEKSEIFDDQFSVERPDGSNFTLKIRSTKLEDSAMYFCASSADRTTEAFFGQGTRLTVV.

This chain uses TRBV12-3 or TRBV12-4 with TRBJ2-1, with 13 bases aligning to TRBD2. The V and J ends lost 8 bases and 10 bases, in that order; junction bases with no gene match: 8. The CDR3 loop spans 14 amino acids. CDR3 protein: CASGPTSGRKEQFF. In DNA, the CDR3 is TGTGCCAGCGGCCCGACTAGCGGGAGGAAAGAGCAGTTCTTC.

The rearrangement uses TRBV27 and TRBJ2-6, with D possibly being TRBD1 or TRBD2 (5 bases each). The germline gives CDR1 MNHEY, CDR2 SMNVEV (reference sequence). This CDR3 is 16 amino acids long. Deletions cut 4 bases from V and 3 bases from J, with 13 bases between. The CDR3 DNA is TGTGCCAGCAGTTGGGTGGGGGAAAGTGGGGCCAACGTCCTGACTTTC. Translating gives CASSWVGESGANVLTF.

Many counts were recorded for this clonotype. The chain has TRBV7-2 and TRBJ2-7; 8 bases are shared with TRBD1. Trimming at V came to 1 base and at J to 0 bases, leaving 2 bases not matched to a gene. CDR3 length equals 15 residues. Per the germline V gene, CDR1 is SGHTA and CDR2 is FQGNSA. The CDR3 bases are TGTGCCAGCAGCTTAGGGACAGGGAGCTCCTACGAGCAGTACTTC. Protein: CASSLGTGSSYEQYF.

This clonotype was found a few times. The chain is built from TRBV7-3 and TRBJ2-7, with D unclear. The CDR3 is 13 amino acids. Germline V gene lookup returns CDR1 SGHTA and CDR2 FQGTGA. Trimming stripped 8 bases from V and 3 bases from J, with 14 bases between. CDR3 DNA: TGTGCCAGCGCATTGGGCGGAAACTACGAGCAGTACTTC. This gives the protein CASALGGNYEQYF.

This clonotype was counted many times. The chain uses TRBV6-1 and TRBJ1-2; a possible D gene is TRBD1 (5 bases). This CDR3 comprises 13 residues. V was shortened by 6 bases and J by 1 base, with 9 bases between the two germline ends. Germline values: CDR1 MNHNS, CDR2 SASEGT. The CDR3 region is CASRRDSNYGYTF. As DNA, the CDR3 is TGTGCCAGCAGGAGAGACAGTAACTATGGCTACACCTTC.

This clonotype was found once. CDR3 coding DNA: TGTGCCAGCAGTCGGGGACTAGCGGGATTCAATGAGCAGTTCTTC. It specifies CASSRGLAGFNEQFF. The chain joins TRBV28 to TRBJ2-1; 13 bases fit TRBD2. Germline CDR1 and CDR2: MDHEN and SYDVKM. Trimming at V came to 5 bases and at J to 6 bases, leaving 4 bases not matched to a gene. There are 15 residues in the CDR3. Full variable domain (remainder filled in from reference TRBV28 and TRBJ2-1): DVKVTQSSRYLVKRTGEKVFLECVQDMDHENMFWYRQDPGLGLRLIYFSYDVKMKEKGDIPEGYSVSREKKERFSLILESASTNQTSMYLCASSRGLAGFNEQFFGPGTRLTVL.

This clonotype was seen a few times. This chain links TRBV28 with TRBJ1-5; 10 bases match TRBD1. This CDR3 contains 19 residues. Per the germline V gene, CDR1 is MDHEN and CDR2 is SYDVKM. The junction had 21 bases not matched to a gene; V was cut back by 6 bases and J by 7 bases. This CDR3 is CASRGGPGQGKVRQQPQHF. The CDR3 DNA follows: TGTGCCAGCAGGGGAGGACCGGGACAGGGGAAGGTTCGGCAGCAGCCCCAGCATTTT.

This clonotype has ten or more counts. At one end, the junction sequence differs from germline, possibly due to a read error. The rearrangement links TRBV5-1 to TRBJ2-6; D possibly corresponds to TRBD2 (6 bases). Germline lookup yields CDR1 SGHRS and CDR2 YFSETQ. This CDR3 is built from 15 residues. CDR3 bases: TGTGCCAGCAGTCTCGGGGGAACTGGGGCCAACGTCCTGACTTTC. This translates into CASSLGGTGANVLTF.

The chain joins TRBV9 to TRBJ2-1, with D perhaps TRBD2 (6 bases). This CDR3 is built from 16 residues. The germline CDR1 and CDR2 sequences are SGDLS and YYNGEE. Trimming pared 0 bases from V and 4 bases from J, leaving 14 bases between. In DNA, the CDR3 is TGTGCCAGCAGCGTAGACGCGCGGGCGGGATACAATGAGCAGTTCTTC. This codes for CASSVDARAGYNEQFF.

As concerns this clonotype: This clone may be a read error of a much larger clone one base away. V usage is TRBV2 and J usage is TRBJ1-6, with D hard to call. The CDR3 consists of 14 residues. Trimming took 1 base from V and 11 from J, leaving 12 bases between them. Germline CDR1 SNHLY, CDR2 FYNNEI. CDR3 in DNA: TGTGCCAGCAGTGAAGTAGGCGCGAATCCACCCCTCCACTTT. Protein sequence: CASSEVGANPPLHF.

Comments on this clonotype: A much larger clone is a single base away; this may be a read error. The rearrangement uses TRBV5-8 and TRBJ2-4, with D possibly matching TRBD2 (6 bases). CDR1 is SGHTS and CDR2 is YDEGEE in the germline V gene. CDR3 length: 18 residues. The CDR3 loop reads CASSELSPGWEAKSIQYF. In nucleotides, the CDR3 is TGTGCCAGCAGCGAACTATCCCCCGGGTGGGAGGCCAAAAGCATTCAGTACTTC.

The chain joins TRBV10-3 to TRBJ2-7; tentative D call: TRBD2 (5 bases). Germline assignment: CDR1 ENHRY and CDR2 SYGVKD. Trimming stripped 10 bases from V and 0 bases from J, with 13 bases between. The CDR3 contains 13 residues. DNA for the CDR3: TGTGCCACCGGAGCGGAGAGCTCCTACGAGCAGTACTTC. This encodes CATGAESSYEQYF.

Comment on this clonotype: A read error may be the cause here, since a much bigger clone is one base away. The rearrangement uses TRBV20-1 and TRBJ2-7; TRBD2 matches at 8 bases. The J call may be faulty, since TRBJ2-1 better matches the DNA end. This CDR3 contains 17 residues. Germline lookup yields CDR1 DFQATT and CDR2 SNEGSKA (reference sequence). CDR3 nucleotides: TGCAGTGCTAGAGATTCCTTCACTAGCGGCAACTCCTACGAGCAGTTCTTC. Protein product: CSARDSFTSGNSYEQFF.

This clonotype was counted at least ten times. CDR3 region: CASSFTAYNSPLHF. The CDR3 region has the DNA TGTGCCAGTTCTTTTACAGCATATAATTCACCCCTCCACTTT. The chain recombines TRBV27 with TRBJ1-6; D ambiguous. The CDR3 runs to 14 residues. Germline V gene sequence: CDR1 MNHEY, CDR2 SMNVEV (reference sequence). Trimming took off 9 bases at V and 4 bases at J, with 13 bases between the two ends.